Described below is a single T cell receptor beta chain sequence and its context. Libraries were prepared by immunoSEQ multiplex PCR; TCRdb keeps only in-frame clonotypes and omits some of them. The data contain 320,000 or so clones, roughly 87% of them singletons. This CDR3 is 15 amino acids long. Germline-derived CDR1 and CDR2 are LNHDA and SQIVND (reference sequence). With V trimmed by 1 base and J by 6 bases, 7 bases remained unmatched. The participants were between roughly 18 and 100 years old and came from under 25 US areas. This specimen belongs to a study of blood T cell repertoires in COVID-19. Study overall: From the United States, Italy and Spain came samples of acute and convalescent COVID-19.

This clonotype originated in a woman under 40 who had recovered from COVID-19. Input material: PBMCs or T cells enriched from blood (not recorded which). The chain couples TRBV19 to TRBJ2-5, with 8 bases lining up with TRBD1. CDR3 sequence: CASSIVGQGRQTQYF. CDR3 in DNA: TGTGCCAGTAGTATAGTAGGACAGGGTAGGCAGACCCAGTACTTC.